The 4 T cell receptor beta chains listed next were all sequenced from one sample in a study of T cell repertoires in cytomegalovirus infection. TCRdb reprocessed the reads via MiXCR and lists one record per CDR3 protein. The sample has 200,000 to 300,000 distinct CDR3 sequences; roughly an eighth are singletons. The material sequenced was PBMCs. All receptors come from a human donor in good health (CMV status not recorded). Some clones in this sample may be carry-over from other donors' samples.

CDR3 loop: CSSTSGAYNEQFF. CDR3 in DNA: TGCAGCTCGACTAGCGGTGCCTACAATGAGCAGTTCTTC. This rearrangement joins TRBV29-1 to TRBJ2-1, with TRBD2 matching 9 bases. This CDR3 comprises 13 residues. V lost 8 bases to trimming and J lost 2 bases; unmatched junction nucleotides: 4. Germline values: CDR1 SQVTM, CDR2 ANQGSEA.

This clonotype was seen ten or more times. V is TRBV7-2 and J is TRBJ1-2; the match to TRBD1 covers 7 bases. The CDR3 totals 15 residues. Looked up from germline, CDR1 is SGHTA and CDR2 is FQGNSA. The V gene end was trimmed by 4 bases and the J gene end by 7 bases; junction bases not matched to a gene: 12. The CDR3 is CASSYGQEPWGGYTF. For the CDR3, the DNA is TGTGCCAGCAGCTACGGACAGGAGCCCTGGGGTGGCTACACCTTC. The variable domain in full, with the rest retrieved from reference TRBV7-2 and TRBJ1-2, is GAGVSQSPSNKVTEKGKDVELRCDPISGHTALYWYRQSLGQGLEFLIYFQGNSAPDKSGLPSDRFSAERTGGSVSTLTIQRTQQEDSAVYLCASSYGQEPWGGYTFGSGTRLTVV.

The chain has TRBV29-1 and TRBJ2-3; D possibly corresponds to TRBD2 (6 bases). Trimming left V 6 bases short and J 4 bases short, with 11 bases between. The germline V gene encodes CDR1 SQVTM and CDR2 ANQGSEA. The CDR3 consists of 12 residues. The CDR3 here is CSVGLGSDTQYF. The CDR3 DNA sequence: TGCAGCGTGGGACTGGGGTCAGATACGCAGTATTTT.

The V gene is TRBV18, the J gene TRBJ1-5; 7 positions agree with TRBD1. Per germline, CDR1 KGHSH and CDR2 LQKENI. J was trimmed by 2 bases and V by 3 bases; bases with no gene match: 10. The CDR3 spans 17 residues. CDR3 amino acids: CASSPSGQFAGNQPQHF. The CDR3 bases are TGTGCCAGCTCACCCTCGGGACAGTTCGCCGGCAATCAGCCCCAGCATTTT.